These T cell receptor beta chains were read from a single sample in a study of cytomegalovirus exposure and HLA in healthy donors. Measured with immunoSEQ multiplex PCR; TCRdb has only the in-frame clones, and not every one. The data contain 79,000 or so clones, over 70% of them singletons. The sequencing sample was made of PBMCs. The receptors shown here come from a woman aged 40 to 50 in good health and CMV-seropositive. CDR3s include the opening cysteine and the closing phenylalanine or tryptophan. D genes are given only for firm matches. Some rows have no size entry. The others give once, few or many, or a class for an expanded clone.

clone_size j_call d_call v_call cdr3_nt cdr3_aa
- TRBJ2-1 - TRBV4-2 TGTGCCAGCAGCCGAGGGGGAGGGAGTGACAATGAGCAGTTCTTC CASSRGGGSDNEQFF
- TRBJ1-6 - TRBV9 TGTGCCAGCAGCGCTCAAGGGGCAGGTTCACCCCTCCACTTT CASSAQGAGSPLHF
- TRBJ1-5 TRBD1 TRBV7-8 TGTGCCAGCAGCCGGGAGGGACAGGGGGCGAATAGCAATCAGCCCCAGCATTTT CASSREGQGANSNQPQHF
- TRBJ2-2 TRBD1 TRBV4-1 TGCGCCAGCAGCCAAGGGGCGACAGGGGTTACCGGGGAGCTGTTTTTT CASSQGATGVTGELFF
- TRBJ1-5 TRBD1 TRBV2 TGTGCCAGCAGTGGGGGACAGGGGATGAGCAATCAGCCCCAGCATTTT CASSGGQGMSNQPQHF
- TRBJ1-4 - TRBV9 TGTGCCAGCAGCCCCACGGTCGGAGCTCCTAATGAAAAACTGTTTTTT CASSPTVGAPNEKLFF
- TRBJ1-2 TRBD1 TRBV7-9 TGTGCCAGCAGCCCGGGACAGCCAGTCTCTGGCTACACCTTC CASSPGQPVSGYTF
- TRBJ2-3 TRBD2 TRBV7-3 TGTGCCAGCAGCCTCGGTAGCGGGGGGGCGTCTTCAGATACGCAGTATTTT CASSLGSGGASSDTQYF
- TRBJ2-7 - TRBV11-2 TGTGCCAGCAGTTGGGGGAGGACGGTCTCCTACGAGCAGTACTTC CASSWGRTVSYEQYF
- TRBJ2-7 - TRBV6-1 TGTGCCAGCAGTGAAACTACAGGGCCACCTAGCTACGAGCAGTACTTC CASSETTGPPSYEQYF
- TRBJ2-7 TRBD1 TRBV5-4 TGTGCCAGCAGCTTGGCCTTGGGACAGGTTTCCTACGAGCAGTACTTC CASSLALGQVSYEQYF
- TRBJ1-5 - TRBV6-4 TGTGCCAGCAGTCAAGGGAGGTTTTGTTTTAGCAATCAGCCCCAGCATTTT CASSQGRFCFSNQPQHF
- TRBJ1-1 TRBD1 TRBV6-1 TGTGCCACCGCCTTGACAGGGCTTGGTGAAGCTTTCTTT CATALTGLGEAFF
once TRBJ2-2 - TRBV5-6 TGTGCCAGCAGCTTGGCCGGTGGCGGGGAGCTGTTTTTT CASSLAGGGELFF
- TRBJ2-3 - TRBV10-3 TGTGCCATCAGTGCAGGGCAGGGTGGAGATACGCAGTATTTT CAISAGQGGDTQYF
- TRBJ2-6 TRBD2 TRBV5-1 TGCGCCAGCAGCTTGGAGCTAGCGGGAGGGGAATCTGGGGCCAACGTCCTGACTTTC CASSLELAGGESGANVLTF
- TRBJ1-6 TRBD1 TRBV5-1 TGCGCCAGCAGCTTGTCCCTACAGGGGGCTAGTAATTCACCCCTCCACTTT CASSLSLQGASNSPLHF
- TRBJ2-2 TRBD1 TRBV4-1 TGCGCCAGCAGCCAAGCCAGGGACAGGGTAGATGACACCGGGGAGCTGTTTTTT CASSQARDRVDDTGELFF
few TRBJ1-3 TRBD1 TRBV15 TGTGCCACCAGCAGCTACACAGGGGGCATTGGAAACACCATATATTTT CATSSYTGGIGNTIYF
- TRBJ2-7 TRBD1 TRBV5-1 TGCGCCAGCAGGACCGGGACAGGGTCCTACGAGCAGTACTTC CASRTGTGSYEQYF
- TRBJ2-7 TRBD2 TRBV19 TGTGCCAGTAGCATCGGTAGCGGGACCTACGAGCAGTACTTC CASSIGSGTYEQYF
few TRBJ2-5 TRBD2 TRBV5-6 TGTGCCAGCAGCTTTGGACTAGCGGGAGGGCTGCAAGAGACCCAGTACTTC CASSFGLAGGLQETQYF
- TRBJ1-5 - TRBV19 TGTGCCAGTAGTATAGATTCAGGGGGCAATCAGCCCCAGCATTTT CASSIDSGGNQPQHF
- TRBJ2-5 - TRBV4-2 TGTGCCAGCAGCCAAGTTTCCCGGCAGGTCCAAGAGACCCAGTACTTC CASSQVSRQVQETQYF
- TRBJ1-2 TRBD1 TRBV30 TGTGCCCTCCGGGACAGGGGCGCCTACACCTTC CALRDRGAYTF
few TRBJ2-1 - TRBV28 TGTGCCAGCAGTTTAGTCGTCGTCGGCTACAATGAGCAGTTCTTC CASSLVVVGYNEQFF
once TRBJ2-1 TRBD2 TRBV5-1 TGCGCCAGCCACCTAGCGGGTGAGCAGTTCTTC CASHLAGEQFF
- TRBJ2-7 TRBD2 TRBV30 TGTGCCTGGAGTACGGGAGGGGGGTCGTACGAGCAGTACTTC CAWSTGGGSYEQYF
- TRBJ2-5 - TRBV6-5 TGTGCCAGCAGTTCACAGGGTGAACAAGAGACCCAGTACTTC CASSSQGEQETQYF
- TRBJ1-4 - TRBV30 TGTGCCTGGAGTGTACCGGCGGGGGGTATCGCAACTAATGAAAAACTGTTTTTT CAWSVPAGGIATNEKLFF
- TRBJ1-1 - TRBV29-1 TGCAGCGTTTTCGGGGGGACCGATGAAGCTTTCTTT CSVFGGTDEAFF
- TRBJ1-6 TRBD1 TRBV6-5 TGTGCCAGCAGTCTCGGGACAGGGGGGATCCCCCTCCACTTT CASSLGTGGIPLHF
- TRBJ2-7 - TRBV27 TGTGCCAGCAGTTTATTAGGGACAAGGCGGTCCTACGAGCAGTACTTC CASSLLGTRRSYEQYF
few TRBJ2-1 TRBD1 TRBV29-1 TGCAGCGCTGGGACAGGGAACTACAATGAGCAGTTCTTC CSAGTGNYNEQFF
- TRBJ1-6 TRBD1 TRBV2 TGTGCCAGCAGTGCCTGGACAGGGGATTCACCCCTCCACTTT CASSAWTGDSPLHF
- TRBJ2-7 - TRBV7-8 TGTGCCAGCAGCTTAATGCCCGGGGTCATGAGCGAGCAGTACTTC CASSLMPGVMSEQYF
- TRBJ2-3 - TRBV2 TGTGCCAGCAGTGGTGTAGGGGCCACAGATACGCAGTATTTT CASSGVGATDTQYF
- TRBJ2-1 - TRBV13 TGTGCCAGCAGCTTAGCGGGGCTTAGCGGAGGTGACCATGAGCAGTTCTTC CASSLAGLSGGDHEQFF
- TRBJ2-3 - TRBV30 TGTGCCTGGAGTCCAGGAACAGATACGCAGTATTTT CAWSPGTDTQYF
- TRBJ1-2 - TRBV5-7 TGTGCCAGCAGCTTGGCGGCCCAGCGCACGGTCTATGGCTACACCTTC CASSLAAQRTVYGYTF
- TRBJ2-1 TRBD2 TRBV4-1 TGCGCCAGCAGCCAAGTTCTACAGGGACTAGCGACAGTTTCGAATGAGCAGTTCTTC CASSQVLQGLATVSNEQFF
- TRBJ2-6 TRBD1 TRBV19 TGTGCCAGTAGCGACAGGGGGAACGTCCTGACTTTC CASSDRGNVLTF
- TRBJ2-3 TRBD2 TRBV7-9 TGTGCCAGCAGTTCCGGGACTAGCGGGGTGGAGTACACAGATACGCAGTATTTT CASSSGTSGVEYTDTQYF
once TRBJ2-5 TRBD2 TRBV30 TGTGCCTGGAGACTAGGGGCGGGGGGGCGCCAAGAGACCCAGTACTTC CAWRLGAGGRQETQYF
- TRBJ2-1 - TRBV9 TGTGCCAGCAGCGTAGTCCTAAACGGTGAGCAGTTCTTC CASSVVLNGEQFF
- TRBJ1-2 - TRBV5-4 TGTGCCAGCAGCGTACAGGGAAATAACTATGGCTACACCTTC CASSVQGNNYGYTF
- TRBJ2-5 TRBD2 TRBV4-2 TGTGCCAGCAGCCTGCCACTAGCGGGGGGATCGGAGACCCAGTACTTC CASSLPLAGGSETQYF
few TRBJ2-1 - TRBV6-1 TGTGCCAGCATTCAGGCGTCGGCCTACAATGAGCAGTTCTTC CASIQASAYNEQFF
- TRBJ1-1 - TRBV4-2 TGTGCCAGCAGCCCAACAGGGACCCATGAAGCTTTCTTT CASSPTGTHEAFF
- TRBJ1-1 TRBD1 TRBV2 TGTGCCAGCAGCGAAGGGGGGAAATGGTTACAGGGGACTGAAGCTTTCTTT CASSEGGKWLQGTEAFF
- TRBJ1-2 - TRBV7-2 TGTGCCAGCAGCACAAGACAGGATCGGGGCTATGGCTACACCTTC CASSTRQDRGYGYTF
- TRBJ1-1 - TRBV5-1 TGCGCCAGCAGTTTTGGAGCTGAAGCTTTCTTT CASSFGAEAFF
- TRBJ1-4 - TRBV2 TGTGCCAGCACCTTACCCAGGGGAAGAGCAACTAATGAAAAACTGTTTTTT CASTLPRGRATNEKLFF
- TRBJ2-1 TRBD2 TRBV5-1 TGCGCCAGCAGCTTCAGGACTAGCGGGAGGGCCTTGTACAATGAGCAGTTCTTC CASSFRTSGRALYNEQFF